This TCR beta chain was recovered during a study of beta chain features in type 1 diabetes. What was sequenced were expressed TCRB transcripts, since all of the isolated RNA had been reverse transcribed. Reads from naive, central memory and regulatory T cell samples averaged around 3.7 million. Sequencing used immunoSEQ multiplex PCR; TCRdb keeps in-frame clones, though not all of them. Of hundreds of thousands of clones listed, 10% to 15% are singletons. Looked up from germline, CDR1 is MGHRA and CDR2 is YSYEKL. Trimming stripped 0 bases from V and 3 bases from J, with 15 bases between. This CDR3 spans 16 amino acids. The collection from each donor was one heparinised blood draw averaging approximately 110 mL. CD4+ cells of the naive, central memory, regulatory and stem cell-like memory types were sorted via CD45RO/CCR7/CD25/CD127/CD95/CD27. General study results and limits: Within each of all four CD4+ subsets, Type 1 diabetes patients had TCRB CDR3s that were moderately but significantly shorter. In these data, an HLA type influence on TCRB rearrangement remained unresolved.

In regard to this clone: Antigen: not known.

V usage is TRBV4-1 and J usage is TRBJ2-7; D is undetermined. The sample consisted of naive CD4+ T cells from blood. The receptor was isolated from a man between 18 and 29 years old with type 1 diabetes. In DNA, the CDR3 is TGCGCCAGCAGCCAAGATAGGTCCGGGTCGCGCTACGAGCAGTACTTC. Translating gives CASSQDRSGSRYEQYF.